These 7 T cell receptor beta chains were all obtained from the same sample, sequenced in a study of HIV-infected patients and healthy controls. Reverse transcription used 450 to 650 ng RNA and constant-region primers for alpha and beta. Each of the alpha and beta chains got its own library through chain-specific third strand synthesis with indices. Using its own MiXCR run on the 5' RACE reads, TCRdb lists one record per CDR3 protein. The sample consists of around 7,500 distinct CDR3 sequences, 8% of them appearing once. All unsorted peripheral T cells were captured because whole blood was used without fractionation. The source was blood, collected before antiretroviral therapy. The receptor set was obtained from an adult with HIV infection.

This clonotype was counted at least ten times. CDR3 DNA: TGTGCTAGTGGTCAGACAGGGACTGGGGGCTACACCTTC. It codes for CASGQTGTGGYTF. The chain carries TRBV12-5 and TRBJ1-2; TRBD1 matches at 7 bases. This CDR3 is built from 13 residues. The ends lost 5 bases at V and 8 bases at J; junction bases unmatched: 8. Germline V gene data show CDR1 as LGHNT and CDR2 as FRNRAP. Variable domain in full (rest from reference TRBV12-5 and TRBJ1-2): DARVTQTPRHKVTEMGQEVTMRCQPILGHNTVFWYRQTMMQGLELLAYFRNRAPLDDSGMPKDRFSAEMPDATLATLKIQPSEPRDSAVYFCASGQTGTGGYTFGSGTRLTVV.

This clonotype was counted many times. The V gene is TRBV5-5, the J gene TRBJ1-4; D unclear. Trimming pared 4 bases from V and 6 bases from J, leaving 7 bases between. CDR1 SGHKS and CDR2 YYEKEE come from the germline V gene (reference sequence). The CDR3 has 12 amino acids. The CDR3, as DNA: TGTGCCAGCAGCACCTTTGATGAAAAACTGTTTTTT. Encoded protein: CASSTFDEKLFF.

This clonotype is termed medium-sized. This chain joins TRBV7-8 and TRBJ2-2; 10 bases line up with TRBD2. The CDR3 is 19 residues long. Looked up from germline, CDR1 is SGHVS and CDR2 is FQNEAQ. Trimming cost V 5 bases and J 0 bases; bases outside gene matches: 12. CDR3 region: CASSTQRELAGSNTGELFF. The CDR3 nucleotides are TGTGCCAGCAGCACCCAGCGGGAACTAGCGGGATCGAACACCGGGGAGCTGTTTTTT.

This clonotype was recorded a few times. This rearrangement joins TRBV29-1 to TRBJ1-2, with D unresolved. Trimming took 3 bases from V and 4 from J, leaving 18 bases between them. The germline CDR1 and CDR2 sequences are SQVTM and ANQGSEA. The CDR3 length is 15 residues. CDR3 residues: CSVDHLPPKTYGYTF. DNA for the CDR3: TGCAGCGTTGATCATCTGCCCCCTAAGACCTATGGCTACACCTTC.

V and J are TRBV20-1 and TRBJ2-3, with 11 bases aligning to TRBD2. This CDR3 is built from 14 residues. The germline V gene has CDR1 DFQATT and CDR2 SNEGSKA (reference sequence). V lost 3 bases, J lost 3 bases, and 2 bases stayed unmatched. The CDR3 DNA follows: TGCAGTGCTAGTAGCGGGGGGGGTACAGATACGCAGTATTTT. Residues: CSASSGGGTDTQYF.

This clonotype was seen at least ten times. CDR3 amino acids: CASSFSPGFYQPQHF. The DNA for the CDR3 is TGTGCCAGTAGTTTTTCCCCGGGGTTTTATCAGCCCCAGCATTTT. The chain recombines TRBV19 with TRBJ1-5; D is unclear. Germline V lookup: CDR1 LNHDA, CDR2 SQIVND (reference sequence). CDR3 length: 15 amino acids. Trimming stripped 5 bases from V and 5 bases from J, with 16 bases between.

This clonotype was counted ten times or more. The V and J genes are TRBV25-1 and TRBJ1-2; TRBD1 is a possible D gene (5 bases). The length of the CDR3 is 12 residues. Trimming took 7 bases from V and 2 from J, leaving 8 bases between them. CDR1 and CDR2 (germline): MGHDK, SYGVNS. CDR3 DNA: TGTGCCAGCAAGGGGCCGAACTATGGCTACACCTTC. The encoded protein is CASKGPNYGYTF.